This T cell receptor beta chain was observed in a study of blood T cells in healthy people across ages. Study at large: Template switching recovered approximately one barcoded beta molecule for every two T cells.

Study conclusions and caveats: It was the long-lived donors that had more naive CD4+ cells and higher diversity than aged donors. Diversity estimates from one million T cells were considered underestimates.

With a J-beta primer mix and a sample-barcoded 5' primer, a second PCR ran 7 to 11 cycles. The authors tagged each cDNA molecule using a template-switch adaptor with 12 random nucleotides. TCRdb re-called the 5' RACE reads with MiXCR, one entry per CDR3 protein. Here the sample spans about 1,400,000 distinct CDR3 sequences, approximately 59% being singletons. Of note for this clonotype: What it binds is unknown.

Trimming cost V 5 bases and J 6 bases; bases outside gene matches: 6. CDR1 is SGHRS, CDR2 YFSETQ, per germline. The CDR3 has 14 amino acids. Input material: blood. The chain joins TRBV5-1 to TRBJ2-3; TRBD2 aligns across 10 bases. The clonotype was recovered from a man between 18 and 29 years old in good health. DNA of the CDR3: TGCGCCAGCAGTACCACTAGCGGGAAGGATACGCAGTATTTT. Amino acids: CASSTTSGKDTQYF.